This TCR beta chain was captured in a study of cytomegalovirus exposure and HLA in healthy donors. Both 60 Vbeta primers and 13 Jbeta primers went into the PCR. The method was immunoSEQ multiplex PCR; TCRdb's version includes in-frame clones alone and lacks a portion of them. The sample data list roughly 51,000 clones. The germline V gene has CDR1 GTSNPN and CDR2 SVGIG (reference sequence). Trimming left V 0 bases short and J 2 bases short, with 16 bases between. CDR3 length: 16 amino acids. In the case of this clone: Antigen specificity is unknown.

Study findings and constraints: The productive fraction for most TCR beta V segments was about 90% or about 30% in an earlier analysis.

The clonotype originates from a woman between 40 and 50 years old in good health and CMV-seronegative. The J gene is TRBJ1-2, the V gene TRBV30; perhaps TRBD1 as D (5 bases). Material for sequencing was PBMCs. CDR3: CAWSVPLGGTNYGYTF. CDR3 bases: TGTGCCTGGAGTGTACCGCTTGGGGGGACCAACTATGGCTACACCTTC.